A single sample is the source of the 22 T cell receptor beta chains below, sequenced in a study of blood T cell repertoires in COVID-19. The method was immunoSEQ multiplex PCR; TCRdb's version includes in-frame clones alone and lacks a portion of them. The repertoire holds more than 75,000 clones, with more than 70% as singletons. The sequenced sample was peripheral blood. Source of these receptors: a woman in her seventies with acute or convalescent COVID-19.

The V gene is TRBV18, the J gene TRBJ2-1, with 10 bases aligning to TRBD2. Germline V gene lookup returns CDR1 KGHSH and CDR2 LQKENI. The V segment lost 3 bases and the J segment 3 bases; nucleotides outside the gene matches: 8. This CDR3 has 17 amino acids. The CDR3 spells CASSPFSSGGIYNEQFF. The CDR3 nucleotides read TGTGCCAGCTCACCTTTTTCTAGCGGGGGAATCTACAATGAGCAGTTCTTC.

The rearrangement joins TRBV27 to TRBJ2-2; a possible D gene is TRBD2 (6 bases). Germline CDR1 reads MNHEY; CDR2 reads SMNVEV (reference sequence). The ends were cut back, 3 bases at V and 5 bases at J, with 13 bases in the middle. There are 15 residues in the CDR3. The CDR3 protein is CASSLTGVGTGELFF. The CDR3 nucleotides are TGTGCCAGCAGTTTGACGGGAGTTGGTACCGGGGAGCTGTTTTTT.

V gene TRBV28 combines with J gene TRBJ2-1; 11 nucleotides agree with TRBD2. V gave up 3 bases and J gave up 5 bases; unmatched junction bases: 3. This CDR3 comprises 15 residues. Germline V gene lookup returns CDR1 MDHEN and CDR2 SYDVKM. CDR3 sequence: CASSLATSGNNEQFF. The CDR3, as DNA: TGTGCCAGCAGTTTGGCGACTAGCGGGAACAATGAGCAGTTCTTC.

The chain is built from TRBV6-1 and TRBJ2-1, with 11 bases aligning to TRBD2. Germline CDR1 and CDR2: MNHNS and SASEGT. This CDR3 comprises 16 residues. J lost 10 bases, V lost 4 bases, and 12 bases had no gene match. The CDR3 loop reads CASSASSGGSFGEQFF. The CDR3 bases are TGTGCCAGCAGTGCCTCTAGCGGGGGGTCCTTCGGGGAGCAGTTCTTC.

The chain combines TRBV9 with TRBJ2-1, with TRBD2 matching 9 bases. CDR3 length: 17 amino acids. From germline, CDR1 is SGDLS and CDR2 YYNGEE. V was clipped by 0 bases and J by 3 bases; unmatched bases: 7. The CDR3 loop reads CASSVGGTSQNYNEQFF. DNA for the CDR3: TGTGCCAGCAGCGTAGGAGGGACTAGCCAGAACTACAATGAGCAGTTCTTC.

This rearrangement joins TRBV5-1 to TRBJ2-1, with a weak D call TRBD2 (8 bases). V gave up 0 bases and J gave up 0 bases, with 16 bases separating them. This CDR3 is 18 amino acids long. Germline CDR1 SGHRS, CDR2 YFSETQ. The CDR3: CASSLGSGDSTSYNEQFF. The CDR3 DNA is TGCGCCAGCAGCTTGGGTAGCGGGGACAGCACCTCCTACAATGAGCAGTTCTTC.

Note on this clone: The junction departs from the called germline gene at one end, perhaps through a read error. The chain is built from TRBV6-5 and TRBJ1-5, with TRBD1 matching 7 bases. Per germline, CDR1 MNHEY and CDR2 SVGAGI. The CDR3 extends over 13 amino acids. The CDR3 DNA sequence: TGTGCCAGCAGTTACTCCCGGACAGGCCCCGAGGGCTTT. This gives the protein CASSYSRTGPEGF.

This rearrangement joins TRBV29-1 to TRBJ2-3; TRBD1 aligns across 7 bases. CDR1 is SQVTM and CDR2 is ANQGSEA in the germline V gene. CDR3 length: 13 amino acids. J lost 8 bases, V lost 0 bases, and 5 bases had no gene match. This CDR3 reads CSVEDRGGRTQYF. The CDR3 DNA reads as TGCAGCGTTGAAGATCGAGGGGGCCGTACGCAGTATTTT.

The chain links TRBV6-1 to TRBJ1-1; 7 bases line up with TRBD1. CDR1 and CDR2 from the germline V gene are MNHNS and SASEGT. The CDR3 length is 15 residues. The ends lost 3 bases at V and 1 base at J; junction bases unmatched: 5. CDR3 sequence reads: CASSDETGPNTEAFF. The CDR3 coding sequence is TGTGCCAGCAGTGATGAGACAGGGCCGAACACTGAAGCTTTCTTT.

The chain uses TRBV27 and TRBJ1-5, with TRBD1 matching 8 bases. This CDR3 is 14 amino acids long. J gave up 7 bases and V 6 bases, and 8 bases lay outside the gene matches. Germline V CDR1 and CDR2: MNHEY, SMNVEV (reference sequence). The DNA of the CDR3 is TGTGCCAGCAGCTATGGACAGGGCGGGCAGCCCCAGCATTTT. As protein: CASSYGQGGQPQHF.

This chain links TRBV7-9 with TRBJ2-7; D possibly corresponds to TRBD1 (7 bases). The germline V gene has CDR1 SEHNR and CDR2 FQNEAQ (reference sequence). CDR3 length: 15 amino acids. Trimming cost V 5 bases and J 4 bases, with 18 bases left between them. CDR3 loop: CASSRPGQGGYEQYV. CDR3 nucleotide sequence: TGTGCCAGCAGCCGACCGGGGCAGGGGGGATACGAGCAGTACGTC.

The chain combines TRBV28 with TRBJ2-7; possibly TRBD2 for D (7 bases). The CDR3 extends over 13 amino acids. Trimming stripped 3 bases from V and 7 bases from J, with 13 bases between. The germline V gene encodes CDR1 MDHEN and CDR2 SYDVKM. In nucleotides, the CDR3 is TGTGCCAGCAGTTTTTGGGGAGGGGGAGAGCAGTACGTC. Translating gives CASSFWGGGEQYV.

V is TRBV7-9 and J is TRBJ2-4; D uncertain. V was trimmed by 5 bases and J by 0 bases, leaving 14 bases between them. The length of the CDR3 is 16 residues. CDR1 SEHNR and CDR2 FQNEAQ come from the germline V gene (reference sequence). In nucleotides, the CDR3 is TGTGCCAGCAGCCCCGCGATGGAGCTAGCCAAAAACATTCAGTACTTC. Translation: CASSPAMELAKNIQYF.

The gene calls are TRBV11-2 and TRBJ2-3, with 16 bases identical to TRBD2. Germline CDR1 and CDR2: SGHAT and FQNNGV. The CDR3 is made up of 19 amino acids. Trimming took 6 bases from V and 0 from J; bases not matched to a gene: 9. CDR3: CASRRPGLAGGQSTDTQYF. In nucleotides, the CDR3 is TGTGCCAGCAGGCGTCCGGGACTAGCGGGGGGGCAAAGCACAGATACGCAGTATTTT.

The gene calls are TRBV3-1 (or the pseudogene TRBV3-2) and TRBJ2-3, with 9 bases identical to TRBD1. Germline CDR1 reads LGHDT; CDR2 reads YNNKEL (reference sequence). Losses at the gene ends were 5 bases for V and 7 bases for J; bases not matched to a gene: 7. The CDR3 has 14 amino acids. The CDR3 coding sequence is TGTGCCAGCAGCTACGGACAGGGGACATATACGCAGTATTTT. This translates into CASSYGQGTYTQYF.

This clone has more than one count but fewer than ten. Here the CDR3 reads CASSGSGRRSYNEQFF. In DNA, the CDR3 is TGTGCCAGCAGCGGCAGCGGGAGGCGCTCCTACAATGAGCAGTTCTTC. The chain is built from TRBV9 and TRBJ2-1; TRBD2 matches at 9 bases. J was trimmed by 0 bases and V by 3 bases; bases with no gene match: 4. The CDR3 is 16 residues long. Germline V gene sequence: CDR1 SGDLS, CDR2 YYNGEE.

This chain links TRBV2 with TRBJ2-1, with D uncertain. With 5 bases removed from V and 9 bases from J, the gap between germline ends came to 8 bases. Germline V gene lookup returns CDR1 SNHLY and CDR2 FYNNEI. The CDR3 consists of 11 residues. The CDR3 here is CASSTVGEQFF. DNA of the CDR3: TGTGCCAGCAGTACCGTCGGTGAGCAGTTCTTC.

The gene calls are TRBV19 and TRBJ2-4, with D tentatively TRBD1 (6 bases). Germline loops: CDR1 LNHDA, CDR2 SQIVND (reference sequence). The CDR3 length is 17 residues. The V end was cut by 1 base, the J end by 7 bases, with 20 bases between. CDR3 sequence (DNA): TGTGCCAGTAGTATAGTGGATACCGCGCCACAGGGTAACATTCAGTACTTC. It translates to CASSIVDTAPQGNIQYF.

V and J are TRBV2 and TRBJ1-5, with 10 bases lining up with TRBD1. Germline V CDR1 and CDR2: SNHLY, FYNNEI. Losses at the gene ends were 9 bases for V and 6 bases for J; bases not matched to a gene: 8. CDR3 length: 14 residues. The CDR3 DNA reads TGTGCCAGTTCTGAGGACAGGGGGACTCAGCCCCAGCATTTT. This codes for CASSEDRGTQPQHF.

V gene TRBV7-6 combines with J gene TRBJ2-2, with 7 bases aligning to TRBD2. Looked up from germline, CDR1 is SGHVS and CDR2 is FNYEAQ. V was pared by 2 bases and J by 8 bases, with 14 bases of the junction left unmatched. The CDR3 length is 17 residues. Here the CDR3 reads CASSLLTSVGFTGELFF. The CDR3 DNA reads as TGTGCCAGCAGCTTATTAACTAGCGTTGGGTTTACGGGGGAGCTGTTTTTT.

The chain is built from TRBV10-1 and TRBJ2-5; 7 nucleotides line up with TRBD1. V shed 6 bases and J 2 bases; nucleotides not matched to a gene: 3. This CDR3 is 13 amino acids long. Germline V lookup: CDR1 WNHNN, CDR2 SYGVQD (reference sequence). In DNA form, the CDR3 reads TGCGCCAGCAGCGCAGGGGGACAAGAGACCCAGTACTTC. Translated: CASSAGGQETQYF.

The V gene is TRBV6-5, the J gene TRBJ2-7, with a weak D call TRBD2 (6 bases). The CDR3 consists of 13 residues. V lost 4 bases, J lost 2 bases, and 9 bases lay in between. Per the germline V gene, CDR1 is MNHEY and CDR2 is SVGAGI. CDR3 in amino acids: CASSFRRAYEQYV. The CDR3 nucleotides are TGTGCCAGCAGTTTCCGGAGGGCCTACGAGCAGTACGTC.